This TCR beta chain was profiled in a study of shared clonotypes between healthy human individuals. The V gene end was trimmed by 0 bases and the J gene end by 5 bases; junction bases not matched to a gene: 5. CDR1 and CDR2 from the germline V gene are SGHRS and YFSETQ. The CDR3 sequence is 15 residues long. Clones were read by immunoSEQ multiplex PCR, and TCRdb kept only the in-frame ones, dropping some. The sample includes some 2,400,000 clones, around 95% seen only once; the top ten take approximately 0.13%. Sequencing used naive CD4+ T cells sorted from blood. The sample's subset: CD45RA+ positively selected. This receptor was taken from a man aged 18 to 29 in good health. The chain joins TRBV5-1 to TRBJ2-7; 10 nucleotides agree with TRBD2. This chain's CDR3 is CASSLVSGRAHEQYF. CDR3 nucleotides: TGCGCCAGCAGCTTGGTAAGCGGGAGGGCCCACGAGCAGTACTTC.